A selection of T cell receptor beta chains follows, all from one sample in a study of blood T cells in healthy people across ages. TCRdb reprocessed the 5' RACE reads with MiXCR, giving one entry per CDR3 protein. The data hold about 1.8 million distinct CDR3 sequences, with 40% to 55% observed a single time. The specimen was blood. These receptors came from a middle-aged woman in good health. Each CDR3 is given with its conserved first and last residue. A D gene is named only where the DNA matches it firmly. Only some rows state a clone size, as once, few, many or a class for expanded clones.

>16|-|once|TRBV15|TRBJ1-1
TGTGCCACCAGCAGCCGAGGTACGAGACAAGGGACTGAAGCTTTCTTT
CATSSRGTRQGTEAFF
>15|-|-|TRBV6-1|TRBJ2-3
TGTGCCAGCAGTGAAGGTACGCTGTCCACAGATACGCAGTATTTT
CASSEGTLSTDTQYF
>15|TRBD1|-|TRBV10-3|TRBJ2-1
TGTGCCATCAGTCCCGGGACAGGGGGCTCGGATGAGCAGTTCTTC
CAISPGTGGSDEQFF
>17|-|-|TRBV4-2|TRBJ2-5
TGTGCCAGCAGCCCAGGGTGGGCCGGTTCATTTCCAGAGACCCAGTACTTC
CASSPGWAGSFPETQYF
>13|-|-|TRBV6-2/TRBV6-3|TRBJ2-7
TGTGCCAGCAGTCATGACTCCTCCTACGAGCAGTACTTC
CASSHDSSYEQYF
>12|-|-|TRBV3-1|TRBJ2-7
TGTGCCAGCAGCCAAGATCCTGGGAAGCAGTACTTC
CASSQDPGKQYF
>14|-|-|TRBV4-1|TRBJ1-1
TGCGCCAGCAGCCAAGTGAACACAAACACTGAAGCTTTCTTT
CASSQVNTNTEAFF
>15|-|-|TRBV20-1|TRBJ1-4
TGCAGTGCTAGGATCCCCGGGGGGCGAAATGAAAAACTGTTTTTT
CSARIPGGRNEKLFF
>13|TRBD1|-|TRBV5-6|TRBJ2-7
TGTGCCAGCAGCCAAGACAGGGACAACGAGCAGTACTTC
CASSQDRDNEQYF
>16|-|few|TRBV7-2|TRBJ1-5
TGTGCCAGCAGCTTAGACGCCGGGGCCCTAAATCAGCCCCAGCATTTT
CASSLDAGALNQPQHF
>15|TRBD1|-|TRBV15|TRBJ2-5
TGTGCCACCAGCAGTCTGGACAGGCTGGGAGAGACCCAGTACTTC
CATSSLDRLGETQYF
>14|-|-|TRBV15|TRBJ1-6
TGTGCCACCAGCAGAGCAGGGGATAATTCACCCCTCCACTTT
CATSRAGDNSPLHF
>15|-|-|TRBV12-3/TRBV12-4|TRBJ2-3
TGTGCCAGCAGTTATCCGGGGGGCTACACAGATACGCAGTATTTT
CASSYPGGYTDTQYF
>14|-|-|TRBV4-3|TRBJ2-5
TGCGCCAGCAGCCCCGCAATAAAGAGAGAGACCCAGTACTTC
CASSPAIKRETQYF
>13|-|few|TRBV20-1|TRBJ2-7
TGCAGTGCTAGGGACAGCAAGGCCTACGAGCAGTACTTC
CSARDSKAYEQYF
>13|TRBD1|-|TRBV12-3/TRBV12-4|TRBJ1-5
TGTGCCAGCACCCCAACAGGGGAACAGCCCCAGCATTTT
CASTPTGEQPQHF
>14|-|-|TRBV2|TRBJ2-3
TGTGCCAGCAGTTCGAAACACACGGAGGGAGGGCAGTATTTT
CASSSKHTEGGQYF
>16|TRBD2|-|TRBV6-5|TRBJ2-1
TGTGCCAGTAGTTTCGGGACTAGCCGGGGTGGTGATGAGCAGTTCTTC
CASSFGTSRGGDEQFF
>16|TRBD1|-|TRBV20-1|TRBJ1-2
TGCAGTGCTAGAGCCCACACACAGGGGGCGAGCTATGGCTACACCTTC
CSARAHTQGASYGYTF
>16|TRBD2|-|TRBV6-5|TRBJ2-1
TGTGCCAGCAGTACACTAGCGGGGGGGATCTTTAATGAGCAGTTCTTC
CASSTLAGGIFNEQFF
>14|TRBD1|few|TRBV20-1|TRBJ2-7
TGCAGTGCTAGCTTAGGACAGGGGGCCTACGAGCAGTACTTC
CSASLGQGAYEQYF
>15|TRBD2|-|TRBV15|TRBJ2-5
TGTGCCTCCAGCAGAGAGACTAGCGGGCAAGAGACCCAGTACTTC
CASSRETSGQETQYF
>16|TRBD1|few|TRBV9|TRBJ2-7
TGTGCCAGCAGCGGCCCATCGGGGACAGGGACCTACGAGCAGTACTTC
CASSGPSGTGTYEQYF
>14|-|-|TRBV12-3/TRBV12-4|TRBJ2-5
TGTGCCAGCAGTGTATCGAGACAGCAAGAGACCCAGTACTTC
CASSVSRQQETQYF
>13|-|few|TRBV10-3|TRBJ1-1
TGTGCCATCAAGGCGGGAACGAGCACTGAAGCTTTCTTT
CAIKAGTSTEAFF
>14|-|-|TRBV20-1|TRBJ2-5
TGCAGTGCTAGAGACTCACCGCCCTTCGAGACCCAGTACTTC
CSARDSPPFETQYF
>12|-|-|TRBV15|TRBJ2-5
TGTGCCACCAGCCCGGGTGAGGAGACCCAGTACTTC
CATSPGEETQYF
>15|TRBD1|-|TRBV5-1|TRBJ1-4
TGCGCCAGCAGGCCCGCCGGGACAGGGAATGAAAAACTGTTTTTT
CASRPAGTGNEKLFF
>17|TRBD1|-|TRBV7-2|TRBJ1-4
TGTGCCAGCAGCCAAGGCAGGACAGGGGCCCCTTGGGAAAAACTGTTTTTT
CASSQGRTGAPWEKLFF
>18|TRBD2|-|TRBV7-2|TRBJ2-3
TGTGCCAGCAGACAGGGGGGACTAGCGGGGGGTAGCACAGATACGCAGTATTTT
CASRQGGLAGGSTDTQYF